This is a list of T cell receptor beta chains from one sample in a study of human T cells and chemical hapten exposure. TCRdb used MiXCR to reprocess the RACE reads, holding one entry per CDR3 protein. The table lists under 200,000 distinct CDR3 sequences, about a quarter of them singletons, with 2% to 2.5% in the top ten. The starting material was whole blood, obtained in connection with sensitization to the hapten diphenylcyclopropenone (DPC). The source of these receptors is a woman under 30 with alopecia areata. Some clones in this sample may be carry-over from other donors' samples. Both conserved end residues are part of each CDR3. The D gene is left open where the match is weak. Size is stated for part of the rows, as once, few or many counts, or as a class when the clone is expanded.

>TRBJ2-7|TRBV6-5|.|few
TGTGCCAGCAGTTACGCAGGGGTTTCTTCCGAGCAGTACTTC
CASSYAGVSSEQYF
>TRBJ1-1|TRBV4-3|.|few
TGCGCCAGCAGCCAAGATTTGGCAGGGAGGAACACTGAAGCTTTCTTT
CASSQDLAGRNTEAFF
>TRBJ2-3|TRBV12-3/TRBV12-4|.|.
TGTGCCAGCAGTTACCCCAGAGGGGGTAGAGATACGCAGTATTTT
CASSYPRGGRDTQYF
>TRBJ2-7|TRBV27|.|many
TGTGCCAGCAGTCCGTTCTCCTACGAGCAGTACTTC
CASSPFSYEQYF
>TRBJ1-5|TRBV6-2/TRBV6-3|.|.
TGTGCCGCACACGCGTGGGGCTTCAATCAGCCCCAGCATTTT
CAAHAWGFNQPQHF
>TRBJ2-1|TRBV9|.|.
TGTGCCAGCAGCGTTAGCCTATACAATGAGCAGTTCTTC
CASSVSLYNEQFF
>TRBJ1-4|TRBV5-1|.|.
TGCGCCAGCAGCTCTGACTTTCGTGGACGTAATGAAAAACTGTTTTTT
CASSSDFRGRNEKLFF
>TRBJ2-1|TRBV7-9|.|.
TGTGCCAGCACCACGGCTGGGGAGTTTTCCTACAATGAGCAGTTCTTC
CASTTAGEFSYNEQFF
>TRBJ2-7|TRBV3-1|.|.
TGTGCCAGCAGCCCCCCCAGCGGGTACTTCTACGAGCAGTACTTC
CASSPPSGYFYEQYF
>TRBJ1-2|TRBV29-1|.|.
TGCAGCGGCTGGAGGGGGGATTATGGCTACACCTTC
CSGWRGDYGYTF
>TRBJ2-7|TRBV29-1|.|.
TGCAGCGCCCTCGTCCCGGGCTACGAGCAGTACTTC
CSALVPGYEQYF
>TRBJ1-5|TRBV19|.|once
TGTGCCAGTAGCAAAACAGCGGGCAATCAGCCCCAGCATTTT
CASSKTAGNQPQHF
>TRBJ1-5|TRBV6-1|.|.
TGTGCCAGCAGTGAGGCCTTGAGCAATCAGCCCCAGCATTTT
CASSEALSNQPQHF
>TRBJ2-3|TRBV20-1|.|.
TGCAGTGCTAGAGAACCTCTAGGAAATACGCAGTATTTT
CSAREPLGNTQYF
>TRBJ2-3|TRBV6-2/TRBV6-3|.|.
TGTGCCAGCAGTTACTCACGGAGCACAGATACGCAGTATTTT
CASSYSRSTDTQYF
>TRBJ1-2|TRBV7-2|TRBD1|.
TGTGCCAGCAGCTTAGGGTGGTTACAGGGGGTGTCGGGCTACACCTTC
CASSLGWLQGVSGYTF
>TRBJ2-3|TRBV15|TRBD1|.
TGTGCCACCAGCAGAGATCGGCAGGGGGCATCAGATACGCAGTATTTT
CATSRDRQGASDTQYF
>TRBJ2-7|TRBV5-4|TRBD1|.
TGTGCCAGCAGCTTAGGGACAGGGAGGACCTACGAGCAGTACTTC
CASSLGTGRTYEQYF
>TRBJ1-1|TRBV5-8|.|few
TGTGCCAGCAACGTGCCCCCGACAGTGGGGGAAGCTTTCTTT
CASNVPPTVGEAFF
>TRBJ1-2|TRBV21-1|.|.
TGTGCCAGCAGCAAAGGGCCCATCCGGGTTGGGACCTATGGCTACACCTTC
CASSKGPIRVGTYGYTF
>TRBJ2-1|TRBV10-2|TRBD2|.
TGCGCCAGCACTGAGACTAGCGGGAGACGCGGTGAGCAGTTCTTC
CASTETSGRRGEQFF
>TRBJ2-5|TRBV10-2|.|few
TGCGCCAGCAGAGTGAGGATGGGCAGGGGCGGGCCGGGAGAGACCCAGTACTTC
CASRVRMGRGGPGETQYF
>TRBJ1-2|TRBV27|.|.
TGTGCCAGCAAACCGATGGGGAGGAAAGGCTACACCTTC
CASKPMGRKGYTF
>TRBJ2-7|TRBV27|.|few
TGTGCCAGCAGTTTCGGGGGGCGGCGGGAGCAGTACTTC
CASSFGGRREQYF
>TRBJ2-7|TRBV11-2|.|few
TGTGCCAGCAGCTTAGATTTCAGCGCCTACGAGCAGTACTTC
CASSLDFSAYEQYF
>TRBJ2-7|TRBV7-2|.|.
TGTGCCAGCAACGAACAGATTTCTTACGAGCAGTACTTC
CASNEQISYEQYF
>TRBJ2-1|TRBV12-3/TRBV12-4|.|.
TGTGCCAGCAGCCGCCTGACGGGATACAATGAGCAGTTCTTC
CASSRLTGYNEQFF
>TRBJ1-2|TRBV20-1|TRBD1|.
TGCAGTGCTAGAGTAAGAGACAGGGAATACTATGGCTACACCTTC
CSARVRDREYYGYTF
>TRBJ2-3|TRBV20-1|TRBD2|.
TGCAGTGCTAGATCCCCGGGGGGGACCACAGATACGCAGTATTTT
CSARSPGGTTDTQYF
>TRBJ2-1|TRBV4-1|.|.
TGCGCCAGCAGCCAAGATCGACTGGGAGAGCAGTTCTTC
CASSQDRLGEQFF
>TRBJ2-2|TRBV5-1|TRBD2|.
TGCGCCAGCAGCACAACTAGCGTCGCGAACACCGGGGAGCTGTTTTTT
CASSTTSVANTGELFF
>TRBJ1-1|TRBV4-3|.|.
TGCGCCAGCAGCCAAGATCGGACTGAAGCTTTCTTT
CASSQDRTEAFF
>TRBJ2-4|TRBV28|TRBD1|few
TGTGCCAGCAGTTCTCGGACAGGGGTGGTAAACATTCAGTACTTC
CASSSRTGVVNIQYF
>TRBJ1-1|TRBV5-4|.|.
TGTGCCAGCAGCTCCAGGGTGAACACTGAAGCTTTCTTT
CASSSRVNTEAFF
>TRBJ1-5|TRBV3-2|.|.
TGTGCCAGCAGCCAAGGACGAAGTAGCAATCAGCCCCAGCATTTT
CASSQGRSSNQPQHF
>TRBJ2-1|TRBV25-1|TRBD1|few
TGTGCCAGCAGTGAATCCCGGGGGACAGGGAGCTCCTACAATGAGCAGTTCTTC
CASSESRGTGSSYNEQFF
>TRBJ1-1|TRBV5-6|.|.
TGTGCCAGCAGCTTCGCCGGGCGCTTGAACACTGAAGCTTTCTTT
CASSFAGRLNTEAFF
>TRBJ2-3|TRBV5-1|.|few
TGCGCCAGCAGCTTGGACAGGACCACAGATACGCAGTATTTT
CASSLDRTTDTQYF
>TRBJ2-1|TRBV7-9|TRBD2|.
TGTGCCAGCAGCGCCCGGGCTAGCGGGTGGGATGAGCAGTTCTTC
CASSARASGWDEQFF
>TRBJ1-3|TRBV20-1|.|.
TGCAGTGTGGGGACAACCAGCGGAAACACCATATATTTT
CSVGTTSGNTIYF
>TRBJ2-1|TRBV6-2/TRBV6-3|TRBD2|medium-sized
TGTGCCAGCAGTTACTCGGAGCTAGCGGGGATCGACAATGAGCAGTTCTTC
CASSYSELAGIDNEQFF
>TRBJ1-2|TRBV25-1|.|few
TGTGCCAGCCGATTCCCGGGGCCTGGCTATGGCTACACCTTC
CASRFPGPGYGYTF
>TRBJ1-3|TRBV10-2|.|few
TGCGCCAGCAGTGAGCACGACAGGATCTCTGGAAACACCATATATTTT
CASSEHDRISGNTIYF
>TRBJ1-3|TRBV25-1|.|few
TGTGCCAGCAGTGACAGCTCGCACTCTGGAAACACCATATATTTT
CASSDSSHSGNTIYF
>TRBJ1-3|TRBV21-1|.|.
TGTGCCAGCAGCAAAGGAAACACCATATATTTT
CASSKGNTIYF
>TRBJ2-7|TRBV2|.|medium-sized
TGTGCCAGCAGTGACGGGTCAGGCTACGAGCAGTACTTC
CASSDGSGYEQYF
>TRBJ2-7|TRBV30|.|.
TGTGCCTGGAGTGTTCAAGGTGTCGAGCAGTACTTC
CAWSVQGVEQYF
>TRBJ2-5|TRBV7-2|TRBD1|.
TGTGCCAGCAGCTCGACAGGGAGAGAGACCCAGTACTTC
CASSSTGRETQYF
>TRBJ2-2|TRBV11-2|.|.
TGTGCCAGCAGCTTAGTCCGGCCGGACGCCGGGGAGCTGTTTTTT
CASSLVRPDAGELFF
>TRBJ2-1|TRBV5-1|.|.
TGCGCCAGCAGCTTGGTAGCGCCCCATTCCTACAATGAGCAGTTCTTC
CASSLVAPHSYNEQFF
>TRBJ2-5|TRBV4-1|.|.
TGCGCCAGCAGCCGCGAAAGGGGGGGCCCGGACCAAGAGACCCAGTACTTC
CASSRERGGPDQETQYF
>TRBJ2-6|TRBV6-5|TRBD2|many
TGTGCCAGCAGTTACTCAAGAGCGGGAGCCTCTGGGGCCAACGTCCTGACTTTC
CASSYSRAGASGANVLTF
>TRBJ2-7|TRBV6-2/TRBV6-3|TRBD1|.
TGTGCCATACAGGGGACACCCTACGAGCAGTACTTC
CAIQGTPYEQYF